The 16 T cell receptor beta chains listed next were all sequenced from one sample in a study of CD8 T cells in ankylosing spondylitis (dated 2017 in TCRdb). The receptor library was made with 5' RACE. The data were produced on an Illumina HiSeq 2500. TCRdb itself trimmed the public reads at Q25 with fastp, ran MiXCR and retained productive beta chains. CDR3 protein duplicates are merged, each entry listing the most common genes and DNA. The sample table shows approximately 92,000 distinct CDR3 sequences, and around 9.4% are seen once. The leading ten clones occupy 5.1% of the sample. Sample: blood, either unsorted or a sorted T cell fraction (not recorded which). The receptors here all came from a male donor with ankylosing spondylitis or in good health (not recorded which).

This clonotype was observed at least ten times. V usage is TRBV27 and J usage is TRBJ1-1; a possible D gene is TRBD1 (5 bases). The germline V and J ends were trimmed by 6 bases and 1 base, with 12 bases remaining between them. Per the germline V gene, CDR1 is MNHEY and CDR2 is SMNVEV (reference sequence). This CDR3 is 14 amino acids long. The CDR3 DNA sequence: TGTGCCAGCAGCCACCCAGGACAGAACACTGAAGCTTTCTTT. Protein sequence: CASSHPGQNTEAFF.

CDR3 bases: TGTGCCAGCAGCACGGTTGACAGCCTGAACACCGGGGAGCTGTTTTTT. This gives the protein CASSTVDSLNTGELFF. The V and J genes are TRBV7-9 and TRBJ2-2, with D possibly matching TRBD1 (5 bases). V lost 5 bases and J lost 1, with 14 bases in between. The CDR3 is 16 amino acids. Germline CDR1 reads SEHNR; CDR2 reads FQNEAQ (reference sequence).

Many counts were recorded for this clonotype. CDR3 in amino acids: CAWSPSGTMNTEAFF. The CDR3 DNA is TGTGCCTGGAGTCCCTCTGGGACAATGAACACTGAAGCTTTCTTT. The chain links TRBV30 to TRBJ1-1; D is possibly TRBD1 (6 bases). The CDR3 length is 15 residues. The V and J ends lost 2 bases and 0 bases respectively, with 13 bases between them. The germline V gene has CDR1 GTSNPN and CDR2 SVGIG (reference sequence).

The chain carries TRBV21-1 and TRBJ1-5; the D call in the table, TRBD1, was not verified against the DNA. TRBV21-1 is listed as a pseudogene. The CDR3 has 17 amino acids. This CDR3 is CASSIDREEVSNQPQHF. Written as DNA, the CDR3 is TGTGCCAGCAGCATAGACAGGGAGGAGGTCAGCAATCAGCCCCAGCATTTT.

The chain uses TRBV23-1 and TRBJ2-5; no firm D call. TRBV23-1 is an ORF, with its function uncertain. This CDR3 comprises 13 residues. With 2 bases removed from V and 2 bases from J, the gap between germline ends came to 6 bases. The CDR3 nucleotides read TGCGCCAGCAGTCAAAGCCAGCAAGAGACCCAGTACTTC. This sequence encodes CASSQSQQETQYF.

This clonotype was detected a few times. V and J are TRBV20-1 and TRBJ2-5, with TRBD2 matching 11 bases. Germline values: CDR1 DFQATT, CDR2 SNEGSKA (reference sequence). The CDR3 is made up of 15 amino acids. J gave up 2 bases and V 6 bases, and 8 bases lay outside the gene matches. Here the CDR3 DNA reads TGCAGTGCAACCTTTAGCGGGGGGGTTCAAGAGACCCAGTACTTC. Its protein is CSATFSGGVQETQYF.

This clonotype was recorded at least ten times. This chain links TRBV28 with TRBJ2-7, with D perhaps matching TRBD2 (5 bases). CDR3 length equals 13 residues. Per germline, CDR1 MDHEN and CDR2 SYDVKM. Trimming removed 5 bases from V and 6 bases from J, with 14 bases in between. The CDR3 DNA reads TGTGCCAGCAGTCAACGGGTCGCGGGCGAGCAGTACTTC. Amino acids: CASSQRVAGEQYF.

This clonotype was observed many times. The chain has TRBV7-6 and TRBJ2-5; D assignment may be TRBD1 or TRBD2 (5 bases each). V was pared by 3 bases and J by 7 bases, with 12 bases between. CDR1 and CDR2 from the germline V gene are SGHVS and FNYEAQ. This CDR3 comprises 13 residues. Here the CDR3 reads CASSLLGDGTQYF. CDR3 in DNA: TGTGCCAGCAGCTTGCTGGGGGATGGGACCCAGTACTTC.

This clonotype showed up many times. V is TRBV20-1 and J is TRBJ1-1; D is ambiguous. Germline V CDR1 and CDR2: DFQATT, SNEGSKA (reference sequence). With 4 bases removed from V and 1 base from J, the gap between germline ends came to 13 bases. The CDR3 spans 14 residues. Written as DNA, the CDR3 is TGCAGTGCTACCCTTGACATCACGAACACTGAAGCTTTCTTT. Protein product: CSATLDITNTEAFF.

This clonotype was picked up many times. The chain is built from TRBV20-1 and TRBJ2-5; D is ambiguous. V was clipped by 3 bases and J by 1 base, with 18 bases between them. Germline CDR1 is DFQATT and CDR2 is SNEGSKA (reference sequence). CDR3 size: 16 residues. The CDR3 protein is CSASNQDWVIQETQYF. DNA of the CDR3: TGCAGTGCTAGTAACCAGGATTGGGTGATCCAAGAGACCCAGTACTTC.

J is TRBJ2-5 and V is TRBV12-3 or TRBV12-4; a weak D match, TRBD1 (7 bases). The CDR3 has 13 amino acids. V was trimmed by 10 bases and J by 4 bases, leaving 16 bases between them. The CDR3 sequence is CATQGGVRETQYF. CDR3 in DNA: TGTGCCACCCAGGGGGGAGTGAGAGAGACCCAGTACTTC.

This clonotype was counted many times. This chain uses TRBV5-6 with TRBJ2-7; possible D gene TRBD2, 6 bases. The length of the CDR3 is 15 residues. The V gene lost 5 bases and the J gene lost 2 bases, with 17 bases spanning the gap. Germline V gives CDR1 SGHDT, CDR2 YYEEEE. This CDR3 reads CASRPPGGSPYEQYF. In DNA, the CDR3 is TGTGCCAGCAGACCACCCGGAGGGTCACCCTACGAGCAGTACTTC. Supplemented by reference TRBV5-6 and TRBJ2-7, the full variable domain reads DAGVTQSPTHLIKTRGQQVTLRCSPKSGHDTVSWYQQALGQGPQFIFQYYEEEERQRGNFPDRFSGHQFPNYSSELNVNALLLGDSALYLCASRPPGGSPYEQYFGPGTRLTVT.

The table lists this clonotype with many counts. The junction does not match germline at one end; this may be a read error. The V gene is TRBV12-3 or TRBV12-4, the J gene TRBJ2-3; D uncertain. This CDR3 spans 11 amino acids. CDR3 protein: CASSSTHLSTF. The CDR3 nucleotides read TGTGCCAGCAGTTCCACTCACCTTTCAACTTTT.

This clonotype showed up many times. The chain joins TRBV28 to TRBJ2-7, with no clear D. This CDR3 is 15 amino acids long. Germline V gives CDR1 MDHEN, CDR2 SYDVKM. The V and J ends lost 2 bases and 4 bases respectively, with 15 bases between them. In nucleotides, the CDR3 is TGTGCCAGCAGTTTACCCCATGTGAGGCGATACGAGCAGTACTTC. The encoded protein is CASSLPHVRRYEQYF.

This clonotype appeared a few times. The chain links TRBV20-1 to TRBJ2-7; 7 bases fit TRBD1. Germline assignment: CDR1 DFQATT and CDR2 SNEGSKA (reference sequence). This CDR3 has 14 amino acids. J was trimmed by 3 bases and V by 6 bases; bases with no gene match: 11. CDR3 bases: TGCAGTGCGGACGACAGGGCGGACAGCTACGAGCAGTACTTC. Protein: CSADDRADSYEQYF.

This clonotype showed up many times. V usage is TRBV19 and J usage is TRBJ2-1; D gene ambiguous. V was cut by 3 bases and J by 3 bases, with 6 bases left in between. The germline gives CDR1 LNHDA, CDR2 SQIVND (reference sequence). This CDR3 contains 13 residues. The CDR3 protein is CASSIPRYNEQFF. In DNA, the CDR3 is TGTGCCAGTAGTATCCCACGCTACAATGAGCAGTTCTTC.